This entry lists 27 T cell receptor beta chains sequenced from one sample in a study of blood T cell repertoires in COVID-19. Sequencing used immunoSEQ multiplex PCR; TCRdb keeps in-frame clones, though not all of them. This sample has roughly 400,000 clones, with roughly 89% found just once. The sample was PBMCs or T cells enriched from blood (not recorded which). The receptors shown here come from a woman aged 25-40 years who had recovered from COVID-19.

The genes are TRBV5-1 and TRBJ1-3, with D unclear. The CDR3 totals 13 residues. Deletions cut 4 bases from V and 4 bases from J, with 9 bases between. Germline lookup yields CDR1 SGHRS and CDR2 YFSETQ. The CDR3 region is CASSEAAGNTIYF. CDR3 in DNA: TGCGCCAGCAGCGAGGCTGCGGGAAACACCATATATTTT.

This clone was found once. V and J are TRBV11-2 and TRBJ2-1; 7 nucleotides agree with TRBD2. V lost 6 bases to trimming and J lost 8 bases; unmatched junction nucleotides: 13. Germline CDR1 reads SGHAT; CDR2 reads FQNNGV. CDR3 length: 15 residues. CDR3 loop: CASRRRGTRGDEQFF. As DNA, the CDR3 is TGTGCCAGCAGGCGTCGCGGGACCCGGGGGGATGAGCAGTTCTTC.

The chain uses TRBV9 and TRBJ2-7; 7 nucleotides match TRBD1. Germline CDR1 and CDR2: SGDLS and YYNGEE. V lost 3 bases and J lost 2; bases outside the gene matches: 5. The CDR3 covers 14 residues. The CDR3 nucleotides are TGTGCCAGCAGCGCAACCGGGACAGCCTACGAGCAGTACTTC. It encodes CASSATGTAYEQYF.

V usage is TRBV2 and J usage is TRBJ1-6; D uncertain. Germline CDR1 and CDR2: SNHLY and FYNNEI. The CDR3 extends over 16 amino acids. Trimming stripped 7 bases from V and 6 bases from J, with 19 bases between. The CDR3 loop reads CASTRRTALLNSPLHF. The CDR3 DNA sequence: TGTGCCAGCACTCGGCGAACAGCCCTTCTTAATTCACCCCTCCACTTT.

The J gene is TRBJ2-1, the V gene TRBV2; 14 nucleotides line up with TRBD2. The CDR3 sequence is 21 residues long. Germline-derived CDR1 and CDR2 are SNHLY and FYNNEI. Unmatched junction bases numbered 19, after V lost 8 bases and J lost 1 base. The CDR3 protein is CASQQQRRLAGGPRSYNEQFF. The DNA of the CDR3 is TGTGCCAGCCAGCAGCAGAGACGACTAGCGGGAGGGCCTAGGTCCTACAATGAGCAGTTCTTC.

The CDR3 nucleotides read TGTGCCAGCAGCGTATCCCAGGCTAACACTGAAGCTTTCTTT. It specifies CASSVSQANTEAFF. This chain joins TRBV9 and TRBJ1-1; D gene uncertain. Germline V gene sequence: CDR1 SGDLS, CDR2 YYNGEE. Trimming shortened V by 1 base and J by 2 bases, and 9 bases separated the two germline ends. This CDR3 has 14 amino acids.

In DNA form, the CDR3 reads TGTGCCTGGAGTGCCGGACAACTCAATCAGCCCCAGCATTTT. It is translated as CAWSAGQLNQPQHF. The J gene is TRBJ1-5, the V gene TRBV30; possibly TRBD1 for D (5 bases). Trimming shortened V by 1 base and J by 3 bases, and 10 bases separated the two germline ends. Germline CDR1 GTSNPN, CDR2 SVGIG (reference sequence). The CDR3 length is 14 residues.

This chain connects TRBV25-1 to TRBJ1-1; a weak D match, TRBD1 (5 bases). V was trimmed by 2 bases and J by 4 bases, leaving 20 bases between them. Germline CDR1 and CDR2: MGHDK and SYGVNS. There are 17 residues in the CDR3. The chain's CDR3 is CASSEGVTGEGVTEAFF. In nucleotides, the CDR3 is TGTGCCAGCAGTGAAGGGGTCACGGGGGAGGGTGTCACTGAAGCTTTCTTT.

The rearrangement uses TRBV6-4 and TRBJ1-5, with D perhaps matching TRBD1 (5 bases). The germline V gene encodes CDR1 MRHNA and CDR2 SNTAGT. The CDR3 runs 14 residues. The V gene lost 8 bases and the J gene lost 4 bases, with 15 bases spanning the gap. CDR3 bases: TGTGCCAGCTCCGACGGGCGGGGGAATCAGCCCCAGCATTTT. It specifies CASSDGRGNQPQHF.

The chain couples TRBV4-1 to TRBJ1-1; D ambiguous. V gave up 1 base and J gave up 1 base, with 13 bases separating them. The CDR3 is made up of 16 amino acids. Germline V gene sequence: CDR1 MGHRA, CDR2 YSYEKL. The CDR3 protein is CASSQGALIQNTEAFF. The CDR3 DNA is TGCGCCAGCAGCCAAGGGGCCCTTATACAGAACACTGAAGCTTTCTTT.

The chain employs TRBV6-5 and TRBJ1-2, with D unclear. The V gene lost 1 base and the J gene lost 5 bases, with 11 bases spanning the gap. Germline-derived CDR1 and CDR2 are MNHEY and SVGAGI. The CDR3 runs to 14 residues. The CDR3 is CASSYFGAGYGYTF. The CDR3 DNA reads as TGTGCCAGCAGTTACTTCGGCGCGGGATATGGCTACACCTTC.

The J gene is TRBJ1-1, the V gene TRBV19; 7 nucleotides line up with TRBD1. CDR1 and CDR2 (germline): LNHDA, SQIVND (reference sequence). The CDR3 is 15 residues long. The V gene end was trimmed by 5 bases and the J gene end by 1 base; junction bases not matched to a gene: 7. CDR3 nucleotides: TGTGCCAGTAGTGTCACCGGGACAGCGAACACTGAAGCTTTCTTT. This sequence encodes CASSVTGTANTEAFF.

This chain joins TRBV20-1 and TRBJ2-3; D gene ambiguous. CDR3 size: 11 residues. Per the germline V gene, CDR1 is DFQATT and CDR2 is SNEGSKA (reference sequence). V was cut by 6 bases and J by 5 bases, with 9 bases left in between. Here the CDR3 DNA reads TGCAGTGCCGCTAGGAGAGATACGCAGTATTTT. This encodes CSAARRDTQYF.

V gene TRBV28 combines with J gene TRBJ1-5; possible D gene TRBD1, 5 bases. Trimming took 3 bases from V and 2 from J, leaving 11 bases between them. This CDR3 contains 15 residues. CDR1 and CDR2 from the germline V gene are MDHEN and SYDVKM. CDR3 nucleotides: TGTGCCAGCAGTTTCAGGGATCGACGCAATCAGCCCCAGCATTTT. Encoded protein: CASSFRDRRNQPQHF.

This chain joins TRBV7-3 and TRBJ2-3; weak D call: TRBD1 (5 bases). Germline CDR1 is SGHTA and CDR2 is FQGTGA. The CDR3 has 16 amino acids. Trimming left V 2 bases short and J 2 bases short, with 14 bases between. The CDR3: CASSLVSGPNTDTQYF. The CDR3 nucleotides are TGTGCCAGCAGCTTAGTATCAGGGCCGAACACAGATACGCAGTATTTT.

The chain recombines TRBV29-1 with TRBJ1-3; no definite D call. The CDR3 loop spans 16 amino acids. The germline V gene has CDR1 SQVTM and CDR2 ANQGSEA. V dropped 6 bases and J dropped 0 bases, with 18 bases sitting between them. The CDR3 region has the DNA TGCAGCGTCGATCGATGGGAGTTCTACTCTGGAAACACCATATATTTT. Translation gives CSVDRWEFYSGNTIYF.

The V and J genes are TRBV27 and TRBJ2-1, with D possibly being TRBD2 (5 bases). The CDR3 contains 16 residues. From germline, CDR1 is MNHEY and CDR2 SMNVEV (reference sequence). Trimming left V 5 bases short and J 4 bases short, with 18 bases between. CDR3 bases: TGTGCCAGCAGTCCACGGCTGGGTTGGGAGTACAATGAGCAGTTCTTC. Protein: CASSPRLGWEYNEQFF.

Comments on this clone: Other DNA sequences in this specimen translate into the identical CDR3. The chain carries TRBV5-1 and TRBJ1-5; D perhaps matches TRBD1 (5 bases). CDR1 and CDR2 from the germline V gene are SGHRS and YFSETQ. Trimming left V 1 base short and J 4 bases short, with 6 bases between. This CDR3 has 13 amino acids. In DNA form, the CDR3 reads TGCGCCAGCAGCTTGACAGGTAATCAGCCCCAGCATTTT. Amino acids: CASSLTGNQPQHF.

The rearrangement links TRBV19 to TRBJ1-4, with TRBD1 matching over 11 bases. Germline V gives CDR1 LNHDA, CDR2 SQIVND (reference sequence). The CDR3 covers 16 residues. V trimming: 9 bases; J trimming: 0 bases; junction bases outside the gene matches: 6. The CDR3 spells CARGDRGTATNEKLFF. CDR3 nucleotides: TGTGCCAGGGGGGACAGGGGGACTGCAACTAATGAAAAACTGTTTTTT.

The chain is built from TRBV19 and TRBJ2-1; perhaps TRBD2 as D (5 bases). V gave up 10 bases and J gave up 0 bases, with 13 bases separating them. Germline lookup yields CDR1 LNHDA and CDR2 SQIVND (reference sequence). The CDR3 extends over 14 amino acids. CDR3 sequence: CATADRGSYNEQFF. The CDR3 nucleotides read TGTGCCACCGCTGACCGGGGCTCCTACAATGAGCAGTTCTTC.

Note on this clone: Since a far larger clone is one base different, this is likely a read error. The V gene is TRBV7-2, the J gene TRBJ1-5; 9 bases match TRBD1. Trimming at V came to 5 bases and at J to 5 bases, leaving 4 bases not matched to a gene. Germline V CDR1 and CDR2: SGHTA, FQGNSA. The CDR3 runs to 14 residues. CDR3 amino acids: CASSPGQGHQPQHF. CDR3 DNA sequence: TGTGCCAGCAGCCCGGGACAGGGCCATCAGCCCCAGCATTTT.

The chain recombines TRBV28 with TRBJ2-3; D is ambiguous. V lost 6 bases and J 0 bases, leaving 7 bases between the germline ends. The length of the CDR3 is 13 residues. CDR1 and CDR2 from the germline V gene are MDHEN and SYDVKM. CDR3 in DNA: TGTGCCAGCAGCCGTCTGAGCACAGATACGCAGTATTTT. This gives the protein CASSRLSTDTQYF.

The CDR3 DNA sequence: TGTGCCAGCAGCTTAACGGCAGGACGCAGAAGGGGTAACACTGAAGCTTTCTTT. Its protein product is CASSLTAGRRRGNTEAFF. The chain has TRBV7-8 and TRBJ1-1; D may be TRBD1 (5 bases). The CDR3 has 18 residues. Per germline, CDR1 SGHVS and CDR2 FQNEAQ. Trimming cost V 2 bases and J 2 bases, with 21 bases left between them.

CDR3: CASSRGPGNTEAFF. Written as DNA, the CDR3 is TGTGCCAGCAGCCGAGGGCCCGGGAACACTGAAGCTTTCTTT. V usage is TRBV9 and J usage is TRBJ1-1; D is undetermined. CDR3 length: 14 amino acids. Germline CDR1 reads SGDLS; CDR2 reads YYNGEE. Trimming shortened V by 4 bases and J by 1 base, and 11 bases separated the two germline ends. Together with reference TRBV9 and TRBJ1-1, the CDR3 gives the full variable domain: DSGVTQTPKHLITATGQRVTLRCSPRSGDLSVYWYQQSLDQGLQFLIQYYNGEERAKGNILERFSAQQFPDLHSELNLSSLELGDSALYFCASSRGPGNTEAFFGQGTRLTVV.

V usage is TRBV11-1 and J usage is TRBJ2-3, with 10 bases lining up with TRBD2. Germline values: CDR1 SGHAT, CDR2 FQDESV (reference sequence). Losses at the gene ends were 5 bases for V and 4 bases for J; bases not matched to a gene: 9. CDR3 length: 16 amino acids. The CDR3 loop is CASSPGRLAGADTQYF. In DNA form, the CDR3 reads TGTGCCAGCAGCCCGGGACGTCTAGCGGGAGCAGATACGCAGTATTTT.

The rearrangement links TRBV6-5 to TRBJ1-6; tentatively, D is TRBD1 (6 bases). The CDR3 extends over 14 amino acids. Trimming cost V 6 bases and J 10 bases, with 16 bases left between them. CDR1 MNHEY and CDR2 SVGAGI come from the germline V gene. CDR3 loop: CASRGDIGSSPLHF. DNA for the CDR3: TGTGCCAGCAGGGGGGACATCGGATCCTCACCCCTCCACTTT.

The rearrangement links TRBV7-2 to TRBJ1-2, with unresolved D. Trimming took off 2 bases at V and 4 bases at J, with 2 bases between the two ends. The CDR3 consists of 11 residues. In germline, CDR1 is SGHTA, CDR2 FQGNSA. CDR3 sequence: CASSLLYGYTF. CDR3 nucleotide sequence: TGTGCCAGCAGCTTACTCTATGGCTACACCTTC.